Listed here are 30 T cell receptor beta chains from one sample, sequenced in a study of blood T cell repertoires in COVID-19 (dated by TCRdb to between 2020 and 2021). The library was made by the immunoSEQ multiplex PCR assay. The immuneACCESS repertoire file appears here via TCRdb, limited to in-frame rearrangements. These files lack a portion of the clones; in checked studies, under half of the deficit traces to unresolved V genes, and the cause of the others is not known. This sample has 300,000 to 400,000 clones in its table, and 88% of those were observed once. The top ten clones comprise about 7% of the sample. Sequenced: peripheral blood. Receptors were obtained from a woman in her sixties or seventies with COVID-19, enrolled during active disease.

This chain links TRBV6-5 with TRBJ1-1, with D maybe TRBD1 (5 bases). This CDR3 has 14 amino acids. The V end lost 10 bases, the J end lost 5 bases, and 20 bases lay between the germline ends. Germline-derived CDR1 and CDR2 are MNHEY and SVGAGI. The CDR3 DNA reads as TGTGCCAATAAAGGGCTAGGGGCAGGTACTGAAGCTTTCTTT. It specifies CANKGLGAGTEAFF.

The V gene is TRBV5-1, the J gene TRBJ2-2; TRBD2 agrees at 7 bases. This CDR3 has 16 amino acids. Germline values: CDR1 SGHRS, CDR2 YFSETQ. The V and J ends lost 1 base and 0 bases, in that order; junction bases with no gene match: 3. CDR3 protein: CASSLNSGPNTGELFF. The CDR3 coding sequence is TGCGCCAGCAGCTTGAATAGCGGGCCGAACACCGGGGAGCTGTTTTTT.

The rearrangement uses TRBV24-1 and TRBJ1-2; D might be TRBD1 (5 bases). The CDR3 length is 15 residues. Trimming took off 4 bases at V and 2 bases at J, with 13 bases between the two ends. CDR1 and CDR2 from the germline V gene are KGHDR and SFDVKD. As DNA, the CDR3 is TGTGCCACCAGTGAGGGAGGGACGGGGAACTATGGCTACACCTTC. It translates to CATSEGGTGNYGYTF.

The chain carries TRBV9 and TRBJ1-2; unclear D gene. CDR3 size: 17 residues. The V gene lost 0 bases and the J gene lost 10 bases, with 25 bases spanning the gap. Germline values: CDR1 SGDLS, CDR2 YYNGEE. CDR3 residues: CASSVVYAAQPPSYYTF. CDR3 nucleotides: TGTGCCAGCAGCGTAGTTTATGCGGCTCAACCACCCTCTTACTACACCTTC. The complete variable domain, with remaining parts taken from reference TRBV9 and TRBJ1-2, reads DSGVTQTPKHLITATGQRVTLRCSPRSGDLSVYWYQQSLDQGLQFLIQYYNGEERAKGNILERFSAQQFPDLHSELNLSSLELGDSALYFCASSVVYAAQPPSYYTFGSGTRLTVV.

CDR3 in DNA: TGTGCCTGGGACTTAGCGGGGGGGAACAATGAGCAGTTCTTC. It yields the protein CAWDLAGGNNEQFF. The V gene is TRBV30, the J gene TRBJ2-1; TRBD2 aligns across 11 bases. The junction had 5 bases not matched to a gene; V was cut back by 5 bases and J by 5 bases. CDR3 size: 14 residues. Germline lookup yields CDR1 GTSNPN and CDR2 SVGIG (reference sequence).

The chain employs TRBV18 and TRBJ2-3; D uncertain. V gave up 5 bases and J gave up 0 bases, with 12 bases separating them. Per germline, CDR1 KGHSH and CDR2 LQKENI. The CDR3 has 15 amino acids. The CDR3 nucleotides read TGTGCCAGCTCAAATAAGAGTCCTAGCACAGATACGCAGTATTTT. Translating gives CASSNKSPSTDTQYF.

This rearrangement joins TRBV5-8 to TRBJ2-1; 15 nucleotides match TRBD2. This CDR3 spans 18 amino acids. CDR1 and CDR2 from the germline V gene are SGHTS and YDEGEE. After removal of 0 bases from V and 7 bases from J, the junction contained 8 bases not matched to a gene. CDR3 protein: CASSLALWTSGGGNEQFF. The CDR3, as DNA: TGTGCCAGCAGCTTGGCCCTTTGGACTAGCGGGGGGGGGAATGAGCAGTTCTTC.

The rearrangement links TRBV5-1 to TRBJ2-5; D possibly corresponds to TRBD2 (5 bases). Trimming pared 5 bases from V and 2 bases from J, leaving 10 bases between. CDR1 and CDR2 (germline): SGHRS, YFSETQ. The CDR3 totals 13 residues. The CDR3 region has the DNA TGCGCCAGCAGTTTTCCGGGGCAAGAGACCCAGTACTTC. As protein: CASSFPGQETQYF.

The DNA of the CDR3 is TGTGCCACCAGTGACCTCAGAGGGGGGGACAGGGGGCACGGAAATTGGTCCTACAATGAGCAGTTCTTC. Protein product: CATSDLRGGDRGHGNWSYNEQFF. V and J are TRBV24-1 and TRBJ2-1; 12 bases fit TRBD1. CDR3 length equals 23 residues. From germline, CDR1 is KGHDR and CDR2 SFDVKD. Unmatched junction bases numbered 22, after V lost 4 bases and J lost 1 base.

The chain uses TRBV2 and TRBJ2-3, with 7 bases lining up with TRBD1. The V gene's germline CDR1 is SNHLY and CDR2 FYNNEI. The CDR3 is made up of 15 amino acids. V gave up 1 base and J gave up 4 bases; unmatched junction bases: 5. CDR3 protein: CASSEEQGQADTQYF. The CDR3 DNA sequence: TGTGCCAGCAGTGAAGAACAGGGGCAGGCAGATACGCAGTATTTT.

This chain links TRBV5-6 with TRBJ1-2; tentatively, D is TRBD1 (5 bases). V gave up 4 bases and J gave up 4 bases, with 20 bases separating them. This CDR3 is built from 16 residues. Germline V CDR1 and CDR2: SGHDT, YYEEEE. The CDR3 DNA follows: TGTGCCAGCAGCCCGGAGGGACGGGAGATCTTCTATGGCTACACCTTC. It yields the protein CASSPEGREIFYGYTF.

The chain is built from TRBV27 and TRBJ1-1; D is perhaps TRBD1 (6 bases). Germline CDR1 is MNHEY and CDR2 is SMNVEV (reference sequence). The CDR3 sequence is 15 residues long. Trimming took 6 bases from V and 0 from J, leaving 14 bases between them. The CDR3 is CASRRQDLLNTEAFF. The CDR3 DNA follows: TGTGCCAGCAGGAGACAGGACTTATTGAACACTGAAGCTTTCTTT.

The gene calls are TRBV24-1 and TRBJ2-3; TRBD2 matches 9 bases. Per germline, CDR1 KGHDR and CDR2 SFDVKD. Trimming took 5 bases from V and 2 from J; bases not matched to a gene: 7. The CDR3 has 16 residues. In DNA, the CDR3 is TGTGCCACCAGTGGGATAGCGGGGGCCAACACAGATACGCAGTATTTT. Encoded protein: CATSGIAGANTDTQYF.

The chain joins TRBV4-1 to TRBJ1-1, with a weak D call TRBD1 (5 bases). Germline V gene data show CDR1 as MGHRA and CDR2 as YSYEKL. The length of the CDR3 is 14 residues. Trimming removed 2 bases from V and 1 base from J, with 8 bases in between. The DNA for the CDR3 is TGCGCCAGCAGCCAATGGGGCGGGAACACTGAAGCTTTCTTT. It encodes CASSQWGGNTEAFF.

The rearrangement links TRBV5-1 to TRBJ2-2, with 12 positions matching TRBD1. The CDR3 contains 16 residues. In germline, CDR1 is SGHRS, CDR2 YFSETQ. J was trimmed by 4 bases and V by 4 bases; bases with no gene match: 5. The CDR3: CASSGGQGALTGELFF. The CDR3 DNA sequence: TGCGCCAGCAGCGGGGGACAGGGGGCGCTCACCGGGGAGCTGTTTTTT.

CDR3 protein: CASSLLARGTGELFF. CDR3 coding DNA: TGTGCCAGCAGCCTACTAGCCAGGGGGACCGGGGAGCTGTTTTTT. This rearrangement joins TRBV7-8 to TRBJ2-2; D possibly corresponds to TRBD1 (7 bases). The CDR3 is made up of 15 amino acids. Trimming removed 5 bases from V and 5 bases from J, with 15 bases in between. CDR1 and CDR2 from the germline V gene are SGHVS and FQNEAQ.

The chain uses TRBV19 and TRBJ1-6; 10 bases match TRBD1. Trimming cost V 2 bases and J 5 bases; bases outside gene matches: 6. CDR3 length equals 17 residues. CDR1 and CDR2 (germline): LNHDA, SQIVND (reference sequence). The CDR3 loop reads CASSISPGTGDNSPLHF. The CDR3 DNA follows: TGTGCCAGTAGTATATCGCCCGGGACAGGGGATAATTCACCCCTCCACTTT. The full variable domain, with the rest looked up from reference TRBV19 and TRBJ1-6, is DGGITQSPKYLFRKEGQNVTLSCEQNLNHDAMYWYRQDPGQGLRLIYYSQIVNDFQKGDIAEGYSVSREKKESFPLTVTSAQKNPTAFYLCASSISPGTGDNSPLHFGNGTRLTVT.

The chain combines TRBV6-2 or TRBV6-3 with TRBJ2-3, with D perhaps TRBD2 (5 bases). The CDR3 consists of 14 residues. Deletions cut 2 bases from V and 2 bases from J, with 8 bases between. Germline V gene lookup returns CDR1 MNHEY and CDR2 SVGEGT. For the CDR3, the DNA is TGTGCCAGCAGTTACCTGACTAACACAGATACGCAGTATTTT. This encodes CASSYLTNTDTQYF.

The V call is TRBV2, the J call TRBJ2-2; a weak D match, TRBD1 (6 bases). Germline V gene lookup returns CDR1 SNHLY and CDR2 FYNNEI. Deletions cut 0 bases from V and 3 bases from J, with 8 bases between. This CDR3 comprises 15 residues. CDR3 sequence reads: CASSEAGADTGELFF. Here the CDR3 DNA reads TGTGCCAGCAGTGAAGCGGGGGCCGACACCGGGGAGCTGTTTTTT.

A remark on this clone: Other DNA sequences in the sample encode the same CDR3. The genes are TRBV18 and TRBJ1-2; D is unclear. This CDR3 has 11 amino acids. V lost 3 bases, J lost 6 bases, and 5 bases lay in between. Per the germline V gene, CDR1 is KGHSH and CDR2 is LQKENI. The CDR3 loop reads CASSPSDGYTF. CDR3 DNA: TGTGCCAGCTCACCTTCCGATGGCTACACCTTC.

This clone has only a few counts. The CDR3 sequence is CASSQATGFVFSRANEKLFF. CDR3 in DNA: TGCGCCAGCAGCCAAGCCACAGGTTTTGTCTTCTCCCGGGCTAATGAAAAACTGTTTTTT. The chain recombines TRBV4-3 with TRBJ1-4; perhaps TRBD1 as D (5 bases). The CDR3 length is 20 residues. The V end lost 1 base, the J end lost 3 bases, and 24 bases lay between the germline ends. From germline, CDR1 is LGHNA and CDR2 YSLEER.

This chain connects TRBV6-2 or TRBV6-3 to TRBJ1-5; 8 bases agree with TRBD1. CDR1 is MNHEY and CDR2 is SVGEGT in the germline V gene. The trim removed 6 bases at V and 7 bases at J, leaving 11 bases unmatched. The CDR3 consists of 15 residues. CDR3 sequence: CASSILRGQRQPQHF. CDR3 bases: TGTGCCAGCAGCATCCTCAGGGGGCAGAGGCAGCCCCAGCATTTT.

The chain carries TRBV6-5 and TRBJ1-2; 9 positions agree with TRBD1. V lost 4 bases and J lost 0; bases outside the gene matches: 3. Per the germline V gene, CDR1 is MNHEY and CDR2 is SVGAGI. The CDR3 spans 15 residues. CDR3 in amino acids: CASSSGDRANYGYTF. CDR3 nucleotides: TGTGCCAGCAGTTCGGGGGACAGGGCTAACTATGGCTACACCTTC.

J is TRBJ1-2 and V is TRBV9, with 7 bases matching TRBD1. CDR1 SGDLS and CDR2 YYNGEE come from the germline V gene. There are 14 residues in the CDR3. J was trimmed by 7 bases and V by 2 bases; bases with no gene match: 8. CDR3 amino acids: CASSVGTAEPGYTF. In nucleotides, the CDR3 is TGTGCCAGCAGCGTTGGGACAGCTGAACCTGGCTACACCTTC.

This clone was observed once. This chain joins TRBV19 and TRBJ2-3; TRBD2 agrees at 8 bases. The V gene end was trimmed by 4 bases and the J gene end by 6 bases; junction bases not matched to a gene: 6. Germline V CDR1 and CDR2: LNHDA, SQIVND (reference sequence). CDR3 size: 14 residues. The chain's CDR3 is CASSTGLVTDTQYF. CDR3 DNA: TGTGCCAGTAGTACGGGACTAGTAACCGATACGCAGTATTTT.

J is TRBJ1-2 and V is TRBV27, with D perhaps matching TRBD1 (6 bases). CDR3 length equals 12 residues. V was shortened by 8 bases and J by 7 bases, with 14 bases between the two germline ends. Germline V gene sequence: CDR1 MNHEY, CDR2 SMNVEV (reference sequence). CDR3 sequence reads: CASSMQGSGYTF. In nucleotides, the CDR3 is TGTGCCAGCTCTATGCAGGGGTCTGGCTACACCTTC.

The rearrangement joins TRBV5-3 to TRBJ2-4; 8 positions agree with TRBD1. TRBV5-3 is given ORF status, its function remaining uncertain. The CDR3 sequence is 20 residues long. The J segment lost 0 bases and the V segment lost 5 bases, leaving 19 bases of the junction unmatched. DNA for the CDR3: TGTGCCAGAAGTTCGAGACAGGGGTGCTCGAGAAGCAAAGCCAAAAACATTCAGTACTTC. This translates into CARSSRQGCSRSKAKNIQYF.

This rearrangement joins TRBV11-3 to TRBJ2-5; D unresolved. Germline V lookup: CDR1 SGHNT, CDR2 YENEEA. V gave up 5 bases and J gave up 2 bases, with 9 bases separating them. This CDR3 comprises 13 residues. As DNA, the CDR3 is TGTGCCAGCAGCCACGAGGATCAAGAGACCCAGTACTTC. Protein sequence: CASSHEDQETQYF.

This clone has a single count. The rearrangement joins TRBV19 to TRBJ1-5, with D uncertain. Germline V gene sequence: CDR1 LNHDA, CDR2 SQIVND (reference sequence). The germline V and J ends were trimmed by 5 bases and 3 bases, with 14 bases remaining between them. The CDR3 is 15 residues long. The DNA of the CDR3 is TGTGCCAGTAGTTCTCTGCGGGCCAACAATCAGCCCCAGCATTTT. Translated, it gives CASSSLRANNQPQHF. Together with reference TRBV19 and TRBJ1-5, the CDR3 gives the full variable domain: DGGITQSPKYLFRKEGQNVTLSCEQNLNHDAMYWYRQDPGQGLRLIYYSQIVNDFQKGDIAEGYSVSREKKESFPLTVTSAQKNPTAFYLCASSSLRANNQPQHFGDGTRLSIL.

The genes are TRBV6-1 and TRBJ2-2; 7 bases line up with TRBD1. The CDR3 runs to 16 residues. CDR1 and CDR2 from the germline V gene are MNHNS and SASEGT. Losses at the gene ends were 2 bases for V and 7 bases for J; bases not matched to a gene: 10. For the CDR3, the DNA is TGTGCCAGCAGTGAACGTCCCACAGGGGTTGGCGGGGAGCTGTTTTTT. This translates into CASSERPTGVGGELFF.